In this sample, the clone carrying this TCR beta chain turned up many times. Its specificity is unknown. The CDR3 spans 15 residues. Germline-derived CDR1 and CDR2 are MNHEY and SMNVEV (reference sequence). The trim removed 5 bases at V and 5 bases at J, leaving 8 bases unmatched. The data were taken from a study of breast tumors, draining lymph nodes, adjacent tissues. One entry per CDR3 protein, called by TCRdb with MiXCR from the multiplex PCR reads. The top ten clones hold roughly 13% of a sample with more than 20,000 distinct CDR3 sequences, 23% of them seen once. Broader study findings: The lymph node origin of tumor T cells was framed as consistent with a hypothesis, not demonstrated. Luminal-like breast cancer showed significantly greater tumor-nontumor repertoire similarity than basal-like breast cancer did.

The source material was breast tumor tissue. This TCR was sampled from a female donor with breast cancer. Some clones in this sample may be carry-over from other donors' samples. The V and J genes are TRBV27 and TRBJ2-7; 11 bases are a match to TRBD2. CDR3 DNA sequence: TGTGCCAGCAGTCCACTAGCGGGAGAGACCCACGAGCAGTACTTC. Translation gives CASSPLAGETHEQYF.